Included here is one T cell receptor beta chain sequence, with context. The data belong to a study of blood T cell repertoires in COVID-19. Participants' own reports of clinical history determined their cohort assignment. Germline V CDR1 and CDR2: MDHEN, SYDVKM. The length of the CDR3 is 17 residues. The germline V and J ends were trimmed by 6 bases and 3 bases, with 18 bases remaining between them. TCRdb's table, derived via immunoSEQ multiplex PCR, lists solely in-frame clones and lacks some. The sample carries some 250,000 clones, approximately 90% recorded once. V gene TRBV28 combines with J gene TRBJ2-6; D is perhaps TRBD2 (6 bases). The receptor was derived from a woman aged 40 to 49 with acute COVID-19. The sequencing input was PBMCs or T cells enriched from blood (not recorded which). The CDR3 reads CASSLGDSLLGANVLTF. In nucleotides, the CDR3 is TGTGCCAGCAGCTTAGGGGACTCCCTCCTTGGGGCCAACGTCCTGACTTTC.